This T cell receptor (beta chain) is from a study of CD8 T cells in Susac syndrome. In germline, CDR1 is MNHEY, CDR2 SMNVEV (reference sequence). The CDR3 covers 15 residues. V dropped 6 bases and J dropped 5; count of bases not matched to a gene: 10. RNA in amounts of roughly 0.5 to 1 ug was reverse transcribed with random hexamers. TCRdb re-called the immunoSEQ multiplex PCR reads with MiXCR, one entry per CDR3 protein. The sample includes some 120,000 distinct CDR3 sequences, 91% seen only once; the top ten take approximately 0.24%. The rearrangement links TRBV27 to TRBJ1-1, with 9 positions matching TRBD1. This TCR derives from a human donor with multiple sclerosis. Source material: CD8+ T cells from PBMCs. Here the CDR3 reads CASSFVGTGKTEAFF. CDR3 DNA sequence: TGTGCCAGCAGCTTCGTGGGGACAGGGAAAACTGAAGCTTTCTTT.